The 16 T cell receptor beta chains below come from one sample, sequenced in a study of blood T cell repertoires in COVID-19. Sequencing was performed with immunoSEQ multiplex PCR; in TCRdb, only in-frame clones are kept and a portion is missing. This sample has 80,000 or so clones; about 80% occur once, and the top ten carry roughly 9%. The specimen was peripheral blood. The receptor set was obtained from a human donor in a cohort sampled during active COVID-19.

This chain joins TRBV6-5 and TRBJ2-3; TRBD1 agrees at 9 bases. V shed 6 bases and J 4 bases; nucleotides not matched to a gene: 5. CDR3 length equals 14 residues. The germline V gene encodes CDR1 MNHEY and CDR2 SVGAGI. The CDR3 loop is CASRSTGGSDTQYF. CDR3 nucleotides: TGTGCCAGCAGGTCGACAGGGGGATCAGATACGCAGTATTTT.

The gene calls are TRBV18 and TRBJ1-2, with no clear D. This CDR3 has 13 residues. Looked up from germline, CDR1 is KGHSH and CDR2 is LQKENI. The ends were cut back, 3 bases at V and 8 bases at J, with 13 bases in the middle. The CDR3 sequence: CASSPEQIGGYTF. The DNA for the CDR3 is TGTGCCAGCTCACCCGAACAGATCGGCGGCTACACCTTC.

This clone was observed a single time. The V and J genes are TRBV7-8 and TRBJ2-7; the D gene is possibly TRBD1 (6 bases). Germline V gives CDR1 SGHVS, CDR2 FQNEAQ. The CDR3 contains 14 residues. V was cut by 6 bases and J by 1 base, with 13 bases left in between. CDR3 DNA: TGTGCCAGCAGACCTAGACAGGATTCCTACGAGCAGTACTTC. Protein: CASRPRQDSYEQYF.

The chain uses TRBV5-1 and TRBJ2-1, with D possibly matching TRBD1 (6 bases). The CDR3 consists of 17 residues. Per the germline V gene, CDR1 is SGHRS and CDR2 is YFSETQ. Trimming removed 0 bases at V and 0 bases at J, with 13 bases between. DNA of the CDR3: TGCGCCAGCAGCTTGGCGACAGGACCTGGCTCCTACAATGAGCAGTTCTTC. Translation: CASSLATGPGSYNEQFF. The full variable domain, rest sourced from reference TRBV5-1 and TRBJ2-1, is KAGVTQTPRYLIKTRGQQVTLSCSPISGHRSVSWYQQTPGQGLQFLFEYFSETQRNKGNFPGRFSGRQFSNSRSEMNVSTLELGDSALYLCASSLATGPGSYNEQFFGPGTRLTVL.

This chain links TRBV7-3 with TRBJ1-1; a possible D gene is TRBD1 (5 bases). This CDR3 has 13 residues. V lost 5 bases and J lost 1, with 8 bases in between. Germline V gives CDR1 SGHTA, CDR2 FQGTGA. This CDR3 is CASSTTANTEAFF. CDR3 nucleotides: TGTGCCAGCAGCACGACAGCGAACACTGAAGCTTTCTTT. Using reference TRBV7-3 and TRBJ1-1 for the parts outside the CDR3, the full variable domain is GAGVSQTPSNKVTEKGKYVELRCDPISGHTALYWYRQSLGQGPEFLIYFQGTGAADDSGLPNDRFFAVRPEGSVSTLKIQRTERGDSAVYLCASSTTANTEAFFGQGTRLTVV.

The V gene is TRBV5-5, the J gene TRBJ2-2; tentatively, D is TRBD2 (6 bases). Deletions cut 2 bases from V and 3 bases from J, with 11 bases between. CDR1 and CDR2 from the germline V gene are SGHKS and YYEKEE (reference sequence). This CDR3 has 15 residues. CDR3 in DNA: TGTGCCAGCAGCTTTGGAGGGATGCACACCGGGGAGCTGTTTTTT. Protein: CASSFGGMHTGELFF. Using reference TRBV5-5 and TRBJ2-2 for the parts outside the CDR3, the full variable domain is DAGVTQSPTHLIKTRGQQVTLRCSPISGHKSVSWYQQVLGQGPQFIFQYYEKEERGRGNFPDRFSARQFPNYSSELNVNALLLGDSALYLCASSFGGMHTGELFFGEGSRLTVL.

This clone was recorded only once. The V gene is TRBV3-1 (or the pseudogene TRBV3-2), the J gene TRBJ2-5; tentative D call: TRBD1 (6 bases). The CDR3 runs 12 residues. Looked up from germline, CDR1 is LGHDT and CDR2 is YNNKEL (reference sequence). V shed 4 bases and J shed 5 bases, with 8 bases lying between them. The CDR3 nucleotides are TGTGCCAGCAGCCTACAGGGTGAGACCCAGTACTTC. Protein product: CASSLQGETQYF.

This clone was picked up one time. This chain joins TRBV2 and TRBJ2-2; 10 bases align to TRBD2. The CDR3 extends over 17 amino acids. CDR1 and CDR2 from the germline V gene are SNHLY and FYNNEI. J gave up 5 bases and V 4 bases, and 10 bases lay outside the gene matches. The CDR3 region is CASSGSSSGGGTGELFF. CDR3 DNA: TGTGCCAGCAGTGGGTCCTCTAGCGGGGGTGGAACCGGGGAGCTGTTTTTT. The complete variable domain, with remaining parts taken from reference TRBV2 and TRBJ2-2, reads EPEVTQTPSHQVTQMGQEVILRCVPISNHLYFYWYRQILGQKVEFLVSFYNNEISEKSEIFDDQFSVERPDGSNFTLKIRSTKLEDSAMYFCASSGSSSGGGTGELFFGEGSRLTVL.

The chain couples TRBV5-6 to TRBJ1-3; no clear D gene. The CDR3 totals 17 residues. The V and J ends lost 0 bases and 0 bases respectively, with 13 bases between them. Looked up from germline, CDR1 is SGHDT and CDR2 is YYEEEE. This chain's CDR3 is CASSLGEVYLSGNTIYF. DNA for the CDR3: TGTGCCAGCAGCTTGGGGGAGGTTTACCTCTCTGGAAACACCATATATTTT.

The chain couples TRBV2 to TRBJ1-2; D possibly corresponds to TRBD1 (6 bases). V dropped 2 bases and J dropped 0 bases, with 10 bases sitting between them. CDR1 and CDR2 from the germline V gene are SNHLY and FYNNEI. The CDR3 runs 15 residues. The CDR3 is CASSEQGMANYGYTF. The CDR3 coding sequence is TGTGCCAGCAGTGAACAGGGGATGGCTAACTATGGCTACACCTTC.

V is TRBV30 and J is TRBJ1-2; a weak D match, TRBD1 (6 bases). V gave up 1 base and J gave up 4 bases, with 13 bases separating them. The CDR3 covers 14 residues. The germline gives CDR1 GTSNPN, CDR2 SVGIG (reference sequence). The chain's CDR3 is CAWSGEGVSYGYTF. DNA of the CDR3: TGTGCCTGGAGTGGAGAGGGGGTCAGCTATGGCTACACCTTC.

The rearrangement links TRBV7-3 to TRBJ1-6; no firm D call. Germline V CDR1 and CDR2: SGHTA, FQGTGA. Trimming pared 5 bases from V and 7 bases from J, leaving 12 bases between. This CDR3 is built from 14 residues. The CDR3 reads CASSRALRNSPLHF. The CDR3 nucleotides read TGTGCCAGCAGCCGAGCCCTCAGGAATTCACCCCTCCACTTT.

This clone came up a few times. V is TRBV11-3 and J is TRBJ1-1; weak D call: TRBD1 (5 bases). V dropped 2 bases and J dropped 1 base, with 5 bases sitting between them. Germline V gene sequence: CDR1 SGHNT, CDR2 YENEEA. The CDR3 extends over 13 amino acids. The CDR3 bases are TGTGCCAGCAGCTTAAGGGGGAACACTGAAGCTTTCTTT. This sequence encodes CASSLRGNTEAFF. The whole variable domain, remainder taken from reference TRBV11-3 and TRBJ1-1, is EAGVVQSPRYKIIEKKQPVAFWCNPISGHNTLYWYLQNLGQGPELLIRYENEEAVDDSQLPKDRFSAERLKGVDSTLKIQPAELGDSAVYLCASSLRGNTEAFFGQGTRLTVV.

The J gene is TRBJ2-1, the V gene TRBV7-2; 9 nucleotides line up with TRBD2. Germline values: CDR1 SGHTA, CDR2 FQGNSA. CDR3 length equals 13 residues. The V and J ends lost 4 bases and 9 bases, in that order; junction bases with no gene match: 4. The CDR3 region has the DNA TGTGCCAGCAGCTCCGGGACTAGCAGTGAGCAGTTCTTC. Translated, it gives CASSSGTSSEQFF.

The rearrangement links TRBV12-5 to TRBJ1-1; D remains ambiguous. The V end was cut by 6 bases, the J end by 5 bases, with 25 bases between. This CDR3 is 17 amino acids long. Germline assignment: CDR1 LGHNT and CDR2 FRNRAP. CDR3 nucleotides: TGTGCTAGTGGCTTCCCCGAGGAGCATCCGAGGGAGACTGAAGCTTTCTTT. Translating gives CASGFPEEHPRETEAFF.

The table lists this clone with a count of one. The genes are TRBV7-9 and TRBJ2-1; TRBD2 agrees at 9 bases. Looked up from germline, CDR1 is SEHNR and CDR2 is FQNEAQ (reference sequence). Unmatched junction bases numbered 5, after V lost 1 base and J lost 7 bases. The CDR3 loop spans 15 amino acids. The CDR3 region is CASSLGIAGVNEQFF. CDR3 DNA: TGTGCCAGCAGCTTAGGAATAGCGGGAGTTAATGAGCAGTTCTTC.